Below are 17 T cell receptor beta chains sequenced from a single sample in a study of neurological immune-mediated disorders. TCRdb re-called the 5' RACE reads with MiXCR, one entry per CDR3 protein. The table shows 60,000 or so distinct CDR3 sequences, with under 3.5% occurring only once. Sequenced input: PBMCs. These receptors were taken from a woman in her fifties or sixties with multiple sclerosis.

This clonotype has at least ten counts. The rearrangement links TRBV29-1 to TRBJ2-1, with TRBD2 matching 15 bases. CDR1 is SQVTM, CDR2 ANQGSEA, per germline. The ends lost 2 bases at V and 8 bases at J; junction bases unmatched: 13. The CDR3 runs 18 residues. The CDR3 coding sequence is TGCAGCGTTGAATTTGGACTAGCGGGAGGGTTTGCTTCCGATGAGCAGTTCTTC. Translation: CSVEFGLAGGFASDEQFF.

This clonotype was recorded many times. This chain uses TRBV20-1 with TRBJ2-7, with a possible D match to TRBD2 (6 bases). V was cut by 5 bases and J by 2 bases, with 16 bases left in between. Germline V gives CDR1 DFQATT, CDR2 SNEGSKA (reference sequence). The CDR3 loop spans 14 amino acids. The CDR3 DNA reads TGCAGTGCTCCCATTCCCGCTAGCGCCTACGAGCAGTACTTC. Protein sequence: CSAPIPASAYEQYF.

This clonotype was counted ten times or more. V and J are TRBV29-1 and TRBJ1-2; D not resolved. V was clipped by 5 bases and J by 8 bases, with 12 bases between them. Per germline, CDR1 SQVTM and CDR2 ANQGSEA. This CDR3 is built from 11 residues. CDR3 nucleotide sequence: TGCAGCGTTTTATCCGGGTTGGGCTACACCTTC. Encoded protein: CSVLSGLGYTF.

This clonotype was seen many times. The chain employs TRBV20-1 and TRBJ2-5; 10 nucleotides match TRBD2. V trimming: 7 bases; J trimming: 2 bases; junction bases outside the gene matches: 4. CDR1 is DFQATT and CDR2 is SNEGSKA in the germline V gene (reference sequence). The CDR3 runs 13 residues. The CDR3 is CSGSSGGQETQYF. For the CDR3, the DNA is TGCAGTGGGTCTAGCGGGGGACAAGAGACCCAGTACTTC.

This clonotype was recorded at least ten times. The V call is TRBV20-1, the J call TRBJ2-5; either TRBD1 or TRBD2 may fit D (5 bases each). V shed 0 bases and J shed 2 bases, with 10 bases lying between them. From germline, CDR1 is DFQATT and CDR2 SNEGSKA (reference sequence). There are 14 residues in the CDR3. This CDR3 is CSARDWDAQETQYF. The CDR3 DNA reads as TGCAGTGCTAGAGATTGGGACGCGCAAGAGACCCAGTACTTC.

This clonotype was counted at least ten times. A much more abundant neighbour one base away suggests this may be a read error. V and J are TRBV2 and TRBJ2-7; D could derive from TRBD1 or TRBD2 (5 bases each). The V and J ends lost 8 bases and 8 bases respectively, with 10 bases between them. Germline V gene lookup returns CDR1 SNHLY and CDR2 FYNNEI. This CDR3 is built from 10 residues. CDR3: CASGGKKQYF. The CDR3 bases are TGTGCCAGCGGGGGAAAGAAGCAGTACTTC.

This clonotype was observed many times. The chain joins TRBV5-1 to TRBJ2-5, with 10 bases that match TRBD2. CDR3 length equals 18 residues. V trimming: 0 bases; J trimming: 4 bases; junction bases outside the gene matches: 12. Germline V gene data show CDR1 as SGHRS and CDR2 as YFSETQ. The CDR3 is CASSLGRIAGGPPETQYF. In nucleotides, the CDR3 is TGCGCCAGCAGCTTGGGGCGGATAGCGGGGGGTCCTCCAGAGACCCAGTACTTC.

This clonotype occurred many times. The V and J genes are TRBV20-1 and TRBJ2-1, with a tentative D call TRBD1 (7 bases). CDR3 size: 16 residues. The V gene's germline CDR1 is DFQATT and CDR2 SNEGSKA (reference sequence). V lost 5 bases to trimming and J lost 3 bases, with 20 bases between them. CDR3 loop: CSARAIPGGNYNEQFF. The CDR3 coding sequence is TGCAGTGCTCGGGCGATTCCAGGGGGGAACTACAATGAGCAGTTCTTC.

This clonotype was seen ten or more times. The rearrangement joins TRBV12-3 or TRBV12-4 to TRBJ1-5, with D hard to call. CDR3 length: 14 amino acids. V gave up 3 bases and J gave up 4 bases, with 10 bases separating them. The CDR3 DNA follows: TGTGCCAGCAGTTTTCTGGTCTCGAATCAGCCCCAGCATTTT. Translation gives CASSFLVSNQPQHF.

The table lists this clonotype with many counts. This chain connects TRBV6-5 to TRBJ2-2; D gene ambiguous. V gave up 2 bases and J gave up 5 bases, with 6 bases separating them. The germline V gene encodes CDR1 MNHEY and CDR2 SVGAGI. The CDR3 is 13 amino acids. DNA for the CDR3: TGTGCCAGCAGTTACCTCGAAACCGGGGAGCTGTTTTTT. It codes for CASSYLETGELFF.

The chain carries TRBV29-1 and TRBJ2-7; TRBD1 matches at 7 bases. This CDR3 has 12 amino acids. V dropped 0 bases and J dropped 5; count of bases not matched to a gene: 1. CDR1 SQVTM and CDR2 ANQGSEA come from the germline V gene. The CDR3 here is CSVEETGNEQYF. DNA of the CDR3: TGCAGCGTTGAAGAGACAGGGAACGAGCAGTACTTC.

This clonotype occurred many times. The gene calls are TRBV28 and TRBJ2-6; D is undetermined. The CDR3 totals 15 residues. V lost 4 bases to trimming and J lost 0 bases, with 7 bases between them. CDR1 is MDHEN, CDR2 SYDVKM, per germline. The CDR3 sequence: CASSSLVSGANVLTF. CDR3 DNA: TGTGCCAGCAGTTCTTTAGTCTCTGGGGCCAACGTCCTGACTTTC.

This clonotype has ten or more counts. This chain links TRBV4-2 with TRBJ1-2, with a tentative D call TRBD1 (5 bases). This CDR3 has 14 residues. CDR1 is LGHNA and CDR2 is YNFKEQ in the germline V gene. The V end lost 1 base, the J end lost 3 bases, and 9 bases lay between the germline ends. CDR3 region: CASSQVGLDYGYTF. The CDR3 nucleotides are TGTGCCAGCAGCCAAGTGGGGCTGGACTATGGCTACACCTTC.

This clonotype was found many times. The rearrangement links TRBV10-3 to TRBJ1-1; D may be TRBD1 (6 bases). Germline CDR1 ENHRY, CDR2 SYGVKD. V was pared by 0 bases and J by 3 bases, with 14 bases between. The CDR3 covers 16 residues. This CDR3 reads CAISESEPYRDTEAFF. CDR3 DNA: TGTGCCATCAGTGAGTCGGAGCCTTACAGGGACACTGAAGCTTTCTTT.

This clonotype was detected ten times or more. The chain carries TRBV20-1 and TRBJ2-1; 8 bases are a match to TRBD2. The CDR3 totals 14 residues. Germline V gene data show CDR1 as DFQATT and CDR2 as SNEGSKA (reference sequence). V lost 0 bases to trimming and J lost 7 bases; unmatched junction nucleotides: 5. CDR3 in DNA: TGCAGTGCTAGAGATCCCGGGAGGGGGAATGAGCAGTTCTTC. This translates into CSARDPGRGNEQFF.

This clonotype was detected ten times or more. The gene calls are TRBV28 and TRBJ2-7; 8 bases line up with TRBD1. V was pared by 6 bases and J by 0 bases, with 7 bases of the junction left unmatched. The CDR3 contains 15 residues. CDR1 and CDR2 from the germline V gene are MDHEN and SYDVKM. The CDR3 loop reads CASSPGTGGSYEQYF. The CDR3 DNA sequence: TGTGCCAGCAGCCCAGGGACAGGAGGCTCCTACGAGCAGTACTTC.

This clonotype was seen many times. This rearrangement joins TRBV7-9 to TRBJ1-4, with D possibly TRBD1 on 5 matching bases. CDR3 length equals 13 residues. Deletions cut 5 bases from V and 7 bases from J, with 11 bases between. CDR1 is SEHNR and CDR2 is FQNEAQ in the germline V gene (reference sequence). The CDR3: CASSPRQGEKLFF. CDR3 nucleotide sequence: TGTGCCAGCAGCCCCCGGCAGGGTGAAAAACTGTTTTTT.